The clone carrying this T cell receptor beta chain came up a few times. Its antigen is not known. The data derive from a study of T cells in Graves' hyperthyroidism and ophthalmopathy. In the study overall: The authors collected peripheral blood at initial diagnosis, before any treatment.

A patient was excluded if there was uncontrolled infection, other autoimmune disease, pregnancy or lactation. Study results and caveats: Ophthalmopathy cases were set apart from stable hyperthyroidism by a 13 V-J model. Expanded thyroid clonotypes (above 0.001) were mostly also found in blood.

The length of the CDR3 is 13 residues. The ends were cut back, 6 bases at V and 1 base at J, with 9 bases in the middle. From germline, CDR1 is MNHNS and CDR2 SASEGT. Regions amplified from RNA transcripts were the TCR beta CDR3 regions. An initial round of RT-PCR targeting the TCR CDR3 relied on the HTBI primer set. TCRdb redid the calling of the multiplex PCR reads with MiXCR, one entry per CDR3 protein. The data hold hundreds of thousands of distinct CDR3 sequences, with about 20% observed a single time. The chain uses TRBV6-1 and TRBJ1-1; unclear D gene. Sequencing input: blood. This clonotype was sampled from a woman aged 65 to 85 with Graves' ophthalmopathy. The CDR3 region is CASRIKPNTEAFF. The CDR3 DNA follows: TGTGCCAGCAGAATAAAGCCGAACACTGAAGCTTTCTTT.